The source of this T cell receptor (beta chain) is a study of PD-1 blockade in classical Hodgkin lymphoma. Study-level results: Lower baseline TCR diversity was reported for newly diagnosed patients than for healthy donors.

This clone was detected a few times. What it binds is unknown. The patients all showed relapse after autologous stem cell transplantation, while their brentuximab vedotin exposure varied. Germline values: CDR1 SQVTM, CDR2 ANQGSEA. The CDR3 loop spans 12 amino acids. Trimming took 7 bases from V and 5 from J; bases not matched to a gene: 8. Here immunoSEQ multiplex PCR was the method, and the copy in TCRdb shows in-frame clones only, minus some. The data hold tens of thousands of clones, with about two thirds observed a single time. The sequenced sample was peripheral blood mononuclear cells (PBMCs), obtained at baseline. The sequence was collected from a human donor with classical Hodgkin lymphoma. The chain joins TRBV29-1 to TRBJ2-7, with 7 bases fitting TRBD2. This chain's CDR3 is CSAWGGTDEQYF. The CDR3 coding sequence is TGCAGCGCCTGGGGGGGGACCGACGAGCAGTACTTC.